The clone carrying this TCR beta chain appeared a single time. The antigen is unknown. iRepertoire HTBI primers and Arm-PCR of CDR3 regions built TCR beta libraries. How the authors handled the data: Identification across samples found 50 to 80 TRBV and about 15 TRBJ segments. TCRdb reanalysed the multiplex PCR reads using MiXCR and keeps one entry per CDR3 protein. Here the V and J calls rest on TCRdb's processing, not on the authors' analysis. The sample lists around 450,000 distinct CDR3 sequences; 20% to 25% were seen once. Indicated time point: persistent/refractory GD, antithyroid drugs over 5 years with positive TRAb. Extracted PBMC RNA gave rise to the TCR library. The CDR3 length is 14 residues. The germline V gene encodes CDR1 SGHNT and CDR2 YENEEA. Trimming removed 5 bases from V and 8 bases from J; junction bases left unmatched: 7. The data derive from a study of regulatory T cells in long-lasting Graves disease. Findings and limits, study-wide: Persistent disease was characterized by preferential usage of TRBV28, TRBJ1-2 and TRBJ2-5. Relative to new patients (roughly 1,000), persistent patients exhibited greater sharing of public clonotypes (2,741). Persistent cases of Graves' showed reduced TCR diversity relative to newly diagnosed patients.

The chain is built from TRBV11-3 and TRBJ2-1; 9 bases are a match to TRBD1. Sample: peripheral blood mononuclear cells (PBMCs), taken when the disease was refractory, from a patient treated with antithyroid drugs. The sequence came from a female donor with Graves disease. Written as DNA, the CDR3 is TGTGCCAGCAGCCCCGGGACAGGGTGGGATGAGCAGTTCTTC. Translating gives CASSPGTGWDEQFF.